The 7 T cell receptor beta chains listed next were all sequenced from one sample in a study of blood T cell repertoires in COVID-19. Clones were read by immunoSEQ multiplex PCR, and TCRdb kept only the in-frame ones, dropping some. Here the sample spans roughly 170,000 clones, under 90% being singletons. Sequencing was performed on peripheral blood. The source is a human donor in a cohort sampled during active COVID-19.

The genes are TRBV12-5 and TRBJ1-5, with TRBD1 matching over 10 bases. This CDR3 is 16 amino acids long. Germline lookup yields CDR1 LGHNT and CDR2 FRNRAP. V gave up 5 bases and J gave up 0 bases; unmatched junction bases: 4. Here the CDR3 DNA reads TGTGCTAGTGGTATAGACAGGGGGCATAGCAATCAGCCCCAGCATTTT. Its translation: CASGIDRGHSNQPQHF.

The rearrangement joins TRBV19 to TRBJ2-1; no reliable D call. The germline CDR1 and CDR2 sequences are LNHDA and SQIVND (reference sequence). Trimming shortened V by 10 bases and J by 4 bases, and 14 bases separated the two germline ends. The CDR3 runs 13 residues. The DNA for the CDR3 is TGTGCCACCAGAGGCGGATCTTACAATGAGCAGTTCTTC. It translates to CATRGGSYNEQFF. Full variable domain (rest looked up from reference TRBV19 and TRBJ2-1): DGGITQSPKYLFRKEGQNVTLSCEQNLNHDAMYWYRQDPGQGLRLIYYSQIVNDFQKGDIAEGYSVSREKKESFPLTVTSAQKNPTAFYLCATRGGSYNEQFFGPGTRLTVL.

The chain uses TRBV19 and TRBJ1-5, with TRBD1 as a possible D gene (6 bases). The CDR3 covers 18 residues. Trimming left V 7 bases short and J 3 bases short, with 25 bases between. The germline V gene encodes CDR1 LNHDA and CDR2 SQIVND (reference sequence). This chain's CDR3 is CASNLGGEGGILNQPQHF. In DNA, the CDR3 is TGTGCCAGTAACCTCGGAGGCGAAGGGGGAATTCTCAATCAGCCCCAGCATTTT. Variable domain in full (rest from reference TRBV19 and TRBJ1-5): DGGITQSPKYLFRKEGQNVTLSCEQNLNHDAMYWYRQDPGQGLRLIYYSQIVNDFQKGDIAEGYSVSREKKESFPLTVTSAQKNPTAFYLCASNLGGEGGILNQPQHFGDGTRLSIL.

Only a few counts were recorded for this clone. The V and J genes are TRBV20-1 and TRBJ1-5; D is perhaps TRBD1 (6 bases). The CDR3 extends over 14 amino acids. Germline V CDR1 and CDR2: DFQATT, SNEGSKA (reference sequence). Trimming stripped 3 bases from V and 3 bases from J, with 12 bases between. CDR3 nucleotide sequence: TGCAGTGCTAGTCGGCAGGGGCTCAATCAGCCCCAGCATTTT. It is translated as CSASRQGLNQPQHF.

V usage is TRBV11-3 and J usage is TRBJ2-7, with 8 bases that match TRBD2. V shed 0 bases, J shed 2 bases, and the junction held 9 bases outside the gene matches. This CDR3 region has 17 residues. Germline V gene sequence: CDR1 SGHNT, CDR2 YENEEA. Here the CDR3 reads CASSLDRGAGDPYEQYF. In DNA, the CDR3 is TGTGCCAGCAGCTTAGATCGCGGAGCGGGGGATCCCTACGAGCAGTACTTC.

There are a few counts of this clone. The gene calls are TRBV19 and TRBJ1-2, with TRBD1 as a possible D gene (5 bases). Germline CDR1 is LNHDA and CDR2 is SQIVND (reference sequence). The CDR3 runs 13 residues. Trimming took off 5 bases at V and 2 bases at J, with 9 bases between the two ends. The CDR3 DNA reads TGTGCCAGTAGTCCGACAGCCAACTATGGCTACACCTTC. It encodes CASSPTANYGYTF.

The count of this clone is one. This CDR3 reads CASGLYRSGYSLYGYTF. CDR3 DNA sequence: TGTGCTAGTGGTTTGTACCGCTCAGGGTATTCCCTGTATGGCTACACCTTC. This chain uses TRBV12-5 with TRBJ1-2; D perhaps matches TRBD1 (5 bases). Germline V gene data show CDR1 as LGHNT and CDR2 as FRNRAP. This CDR3 is 17 amino acids long. The V and J ends lost 2 bases and 5 bases respectively, with 21 bases between them.